Below, 28 T cell receptor beta chains from the same sample are listed, as sequenced in a study of blood T cell repertoires in COVID-19. Assay used: immunoSEQ multiplex PCR; TCRdb lists only in-frame clones, some missing. The data hold approximately 220,000 clones, with about 80% observed a single time. Source material: PBMCs or T cells enriched from blood (not recorded which). The receptors were sampled from a woman aged 40 to 55 with acute COVID-19.

This chain connects TRBV2 to TRBJ2-5, with D unresolved. This CDR3 comprises 15 residues. V was trimmed by 7 bases and J by 3 bases, leaving 18 bases between them. The germline gives CDR1 SNHLY, CDR2 FYNNEI. CDR3 amino acids: CASIPSPTRKETQYF. CDR3 DNA sequence: TGTGCCAGCATTCCCTCACCTACGCGAAAAGAGACCCAGTACTTC.

The chain has TRBV27 and TRBJ2-1; 12 positions match TRBD2. Germline lookup yields CDR1 MNHEY and CDR2 SMNVEV (reference sequence). The CDR3 covers 14 residues. With V trimmed by 5 bases and J by 7 bases, 3 bases remained unmatched. For the CDR3, the DNA is TGTGCCAGCAGTGGACTAGCGGGATGGAATGAGCAGTTCTTC. Translation: CASSGLAGWNEQFF.

This chain uses TRBV24-1 with TRBJ2-5, with TRBD2 matching 7 bases. The CDR3 extends over 13 amino acids. V shed 3 bases and J 5 bases; nucleotides not matched to a gene: 2. Germline loops: CDR1 KGHDR, CDR2 SFDVKD. CDR3 nucleotides: TGTGCCACCAGTGATATGGGAGGGGAGACCCAGTACTTC. Amino acid sequence: CATSDMGGETQYF.

This chain joins TRBV5-5 and TRBJ1-2, with 7 bases lining up with TRBD1. CDR1 is SGHKS and CDR2 is YYEKEE in the germline V gene (reference sequence). V was clipped by 2 bases and J by 8 bases; unmatched bases: 12. The CDR3 sequence is 15 residues long. The CDR3 DNA reads TGTGCCAGCAGCTTCCTCAGACAGGGCCGGAACGGCTACACCTTC. This translates into CASSFLRQGRNGYTF.

The V and J genes are TRBV11-3 and TRBJ1-1; TRBD1 is a possible D gene (6 bases). This CDR3 has 16 residues. V lost 5 bases to trimming and J lost 5 bases, with 21 bases between them. Per the germline V gene, CDR1 is SGHNT and CDR2 is YENEEA. The CDR3 nucleotides are TGTGCCAGCAGCGAAGGGACACCTATCCCCCTTACTGAAGCTTTCTTT. It encodes CASSEGTPIPLTEAFF.

This sequence joins TRBV12-3 or TRBV12-4 and TRBJ1-2, with D possibly being TRBD1 (5 bases). The CDR3 has 13 amino acids. V was trimmed by 3 bases and J by 5 bases, leaving 10 bases between them. CDR3 coding DNA: TGTGCCAGCAGTTTCCAGGGCCGGTATGGCTACACCTTC. The encoded protein is CASSFQGRYGYTF.

This clone was seen only once. This chain joins TRBV19 and TRBJ2-3; TRBD2 aligns across 9 bases. Germline V gene lookup returns CDR1 LNHDA and CDR2 SQIVND (reference sequence). V shed 7 bases, J shed 0 bases, and the junction held 8 bases outside the gene matches. The CDR3 runs to 16 residues. The CDR3 is CASTYGAGGSTDTQYF. In nucleotides, the CDR3 is TGTGCCAGTACCTATGGGGCGGGAGGGAGCACAGATACGCAGTATTTT.

The rearrangement links TRBV30 to TRBJ2-7; TRBD1 is a possible D gene (6 bases). Looked up from germline, CDR1 is GTSNPN and CDR2 is SVGIG (reference sequence). This CDR3 spans 15 amino acids. Between the trimmed V and J ends, which lost 0 bases and 7 bases, there was a span of 19 bases. CDR3 in DNA: TGTGCCTGGAGTGTAAGGCCCTACAGGGATAGTGAGCAGTACTTC. Translating gives CAWSVRPYRDSEQYF. Supplemented by reference TRBV30 and TRBJ2-7, the full variable domain reads SQTIHQWPATLVQPVGSPLSLECTVEGTSNPNLYWYRQAAGRGLQLLFYSVGIGQISSEVPQNLSASRPQDRQFILSSKKLLLSDSGFYLCAWSVRPYRDSEQYFGPGTRLTVT.

This rearrangement joins TRBV3-1 (or the pseudogene TRBV3-2) to TRBJ2-1; 9 nucleotides match TRBD2. Germline-derived CDR1 and CDR2 are LGHDT and YNNKEL (reference sequence). The length of the CDR3 is 16 residues. Trimming cost V 4 bases and J 7 bases; bases outside gene matches: 11. CDR3 sequence: CASSPLIAGVGNEQFF. In DNA, the CDR3 is TGTGCCAGCAGCCCCCTGATAGCGGGAGTAGGGAATGAGCAGTTCTTC.

The chain employs TRBV21-1 and TRBJ2-1; the tabulated D call, TRBD2, remains unverified against the DNA. TRBV21-1 is given as a pseudogene. This CDR3 has 14 amino acids. CDR3 amino acids: CASSKDGGPAEQFF. In nucleotides, the CDR3 is TGTGCCAGCAGCAAAGATGGAGGGCCGGCTGAGCAGTTCTTC.

The chain couples TRBV7-8 to TRBJ1-5; D ambiguous. With 3 bases removed from V and 5 bases from J, the gap between germline ends came to 8 bases. CDR3 size: 13 residues. CDR1 is SGHVS, CDR2 FQNEAQ, per germline. The CDR3 is CASSLGGYQPQHF. DNA of the CDR3: TGTGCCAGCAGCTTGGGAGGATATCAGCCCCAGCATTTT.

The chain uses TRBV4-1 and TRBJ2-7, with 8 positions matching TRBD2. The V gene end was trimmed by 7 bases and the J gene end by 6 bases; junction bases not matched to a gene: 2. The CDR3 loop spans 11 amino acids. Germline V gene lookup returns CDR1 MGHRA and CDR2 YSYEKL. The CDR3 protein is CASMAGGEQYF. DNA of the CDR3: TGCGCCAGCATGGCGGGGGGCGAGCAGTACTTC.

The chain carries TRBV11-2 and TRBJ2-2; D is ambiguous. Trimming pared 2 bases from V and 2 bases from J, leaving 6 bases between. The CDR3 covers 14 residues. CDR1 and CDR2 (germline): SGHAT, FQNNGV. In nucleotides, the CDR3 is TGTGCCAGCAGCTTATCCTTTAACACCGGGGAGCTGTTTTTT. Amino acids: CASSLSFNTGELFF. Combining the CDR3 with reference TRBV11-2 and TRBJ2-2 gives the whole variable domain EAGVAQSPRYKIIEKRQSVAFWCNPISGHATLYWYQQILGQGPKLLIQFQNNGVVDDSQLPKDRFSAERLKGVDSTLKIQPAKLEDSAVYLCASSLSFNTGELFFGEGSRLTVL.

The J gene is TRBJ1-6, the V gene TRBV6-4, with D unclear. Germline CDR1 reads MRHNA; CDR2 reads SNTAGT. Trimming removed 4 bases from V and 10 bases from J, with 11 bases in between. This CDR3 region has 13 residues. This CDR3 is CASSGEGGSPLHF. Written as DNA, the CDR3 is TGTGCCAGCAGTGGCGAGGGCGGATCACCCCTCCACTTT.

This clone has just one count. The chain combines TRBV23-1 with TRBJ2-7; D uncertain. TRBV23-1 is known as an ORF, though its function is uncertain. This CDR3 has 16 amino acids. V lost 0 bases to trimming and J lost 2 bases, with 14 bases between them. The CDR3 nucleotides are TGCGCCAGCAGTCAATCGAGGCTTCCTACGCCCTACGAGCAGTACTTC. Protein sequence: CASSQSRLPTPYEQYF.

The rearrangement uses TRBV2 and TRBJ1-1, with D uncertain. From germline, CDR1 is SNHLY and CDR2 FYNNEI. This CDR3 is built from 16 residues. With 4 bases removed from V and 0 bases from J, the gap between germline ends came to 15 bases. For the CDR3, the DNA is TGTGCCAGCAGTGGGCAGGTTCGGATAATGAACACTGAAGCTTTCTTT. It is translated as CASSGQVRIMNTEAFF.

The genes are TRBV7-2 and TRBJ1-6, with TRBD1 matching 9 bases. This CDR3 comprises 15 residues. V lost 5 bases and J lost 9; bases outside the gene matches: 8. Germline CDR1 SGHTA, CDR2 FQGNSA. Written as DNA, the CDR3 is TGTGCCAGCAGCACCGGGACAGGGCGCGGTTCACCCCTCCACTTT. It codes for CASSTGTGRGSPLHF.

This clone came up once. The chain employs TRBV2 and TRBJ1-2, with 7 bases matching TRBD1. Germline V gene lookup returns CDR1 SNHLY and CDR2 FYNNEI. This CDR3 is built from 16 residues. The V gene end was trimmed by 7 bases and the J gene end by 8 bases; junction bases not matched to a gene: 19. Here the CDR3 DNA reads TGTGCCAGCACCCCCCAGGGGCTTCAGGGGGAAAAGGGCTACACCTTC. Protein product: CASTPQGLQGEKGYTF.

The gene calls are TRBV12-3 or TRBV12-4 and TRBJ1-1; maybe TRBD1 (5 bases). This CDR3 region has 13 residues. Deletions cut 8 bases from V and 2 bases from J, with 12 bases between. The CDR3 region is CASRSRDNTEAFF. The DNA of the CDR3 is TGTGCCAGCCGAAGCAGGGATAACACTGAAGCTTTCTTT.

CDR3 nucleotides: TGTGCCAGCCGATCTACAGGGGCTGCATCCTACAATGAGCAGTTCTTC. The encoded protein is CASRSTGAASYNEQFF. The chain employs TRBV25-1 and TRBJ2-1; TRBD1 matches 7 bases. The CDR3 spans 16 residues. The germline gives CDR1 MGHDK, CDR2 SYGVNS. V shed 8 bases and J 1 base; nucleotides not matched to a gene: 11.

V and J are TRBV5-1 and TRBJ2-7; 13 bases are shared with TRBD2. The V gene's germline CDR1 is SGHRS and CDR2 YFSETQ. The CDR3 totals 15 residues. The junction had 3 bases not matched to a gene; V was cut back by 4 bases and J by 2 bases. The CDR3 coding sequence is TGCGCCAGCAGCAGGGGACTAGCGGGAACCTACGAGCAGTACTTC. Protein: CASSRGLAGTYEQYF.

The chain has TRBV29-1 and TRBJ1-1, with TRBD1 matching 7 bases. The CDR3 is 11 amino acids. The V and J ends lost 4 bases and 10 bases, in that order; junction bases with no gene match: 6. CDR1 is SQVTM, CDR2 ANQGSEA, per germline. The CDR3 loop reads CSVGTGGLAFF. The DNA of the CDR3 is TGCAGCGTTGGGACAGGAGGTTTAGCTTTCTTT.

The chain is built from TRBV27 and TRBJ2-7; weak D call: TRBD2 (6 bases). CDR1 and CDR2 (germline): MNHEY, SMNVEV (reference sequence). The CDR3 is made up of 13 amino acids. V lost 5 bases and J 4 bases, leaving 12 bases between the germline ends. The DNA for the CDR3 is TGTGCCAGCAGTCCGGGACTTGTTTACGAGCAGTACTTC. It is translated as CASSPGLVYEQYF.

Regarding this clone: One end of the junction varies from germline; a read error may be responsible. The chain has TRBV19 and TRBJ2-7; the D gene is possibly TRBD2 (5 bases). This CDR3 has 17 amino acids. Germline CDR1 and CDR2: LNHDA and SQIVND (reference sequence). This chain's CDR3 is CVSSIDGLRPSRGEQYF. The CDR3 region has the DNA TGTGTCAGTAGTATAGATGGACTCAGGCCATCCCGGGGCGAGCAGTACTTC.

CDR3 sequence reads: CASSLTGTSGYEQYF. DNA of the CDR3: TGTGCCAGCAGTCTAACCGGGACTAGCGGGTACGAGCAGTACTTC. V is TRBV3-1 (or the pseudogene TRBV3-2) and J is TRBJ2-7, with 12 bases matching TRBD2. The CDR3 is 15 residues long. Per the germline V gene, CDR1 is LGHDT and CDR2 is YNNKEL (reference sequence). V lost 6 bases and J lost 4; bases outside the gene matches: 7.

The rearrangement uses TRBV7-3 and TRBJ2-4; 7 positions agree with TRBD2. This CDR3 has 15 amino acids. Looked up from germline, CDR1 is SGHTA and CDR2 is FQGTGA. Losses at the gene ends were 5 bases for V and 0 bases for J; bases not matched to a gene: 4. CDR3 sequence reads: CASSPGGGAKNIQYF. Written as DNA, the CDR3 is TGTGCCAGCAGCCCCGGCGGGGGAGCCAAAAACATTCAGTACTTC.

The gene calls are TRBV11-2 and TRBJ2-7; 12 bases are a match to TRBD2. Germline V gives CDR1 SGHAT, CDR2 FQNNGV. With V trimmed by 5 bases and J by 2 bases, 10 bases remained unmatched. This CDR3 is built from 17 residues. CDR3 loop: CASSHTASGRGTYEQYF. The CDR3 DNA follows: TGTGCCAGCAGCCATACGGCTAGCGGGAGGGGAACCTACGAGCAGTACTTC.

The J gene is TRBJ1-1, the V gene TRBV6-1, with D tentatively TRBD1 (6 bases). The germline gives CDR1 MNHNS, CDR2 SASEGT. Trimming shortened V by 2 bases and J by 5 bases, and 9 bases separated the two germline ends. The CDR3 loop spans 13 amino acids. The CDR3 DNA follows: TGTGCCAGCAGTGAATTCCAGGGGACTGAAGCTTTCTTT. Protein: CASSEFQGTEAFF.